Listed below are T cell receptor beta chains from one sample, sequenced in a study of CD4 and CD8 cells across lung adenocarcinoma regions. MiXCR, applied by TCRdb to the PCR reads, yields one record per CDR3 protein. The table includes 3,500 to 5,000 distinct CDR3 sequences, about 49% detected once. The specimen sequenced was CD4+ T cells from the margin of a lung tumor. The receptors were gathered from a female donor with lung adenocarcinoma. The CD4 and CD8 labels of this study may be unreliable. CDR3s include the opening cysteine and the closing phenylalanine or tryptophan. The order of the fields is D gene, V gene, J gene, CDR3 protein, CDR3 DNA. A D gene is named only where the DNA matches it firmly.

-	TRBV6-4	TRBJ2-3	CAAGEGAREQDTQYF	TGTGCCGCGGGTGAAGGGGCTCGCGAGCAAGATACGCAGTATTTC
TRBD2	TRBV10-1	TRBJ2-5	CASPLGGSAQKTQYF	TGCGCCAGCCCCCTCGGGGGGAGTGCCCAAAAGACCCAGTACTTC
TRBD2	TRBV27	TRBJ2-3	CASTPTSSDTQYF	TGTGCCAGCACCCCGACTAGCTCAGATACGCAGTATTTT
-	TRBV27	TRBJ2-3	CASSLWGSGADTQYF	TGTGCCAGCAGTTTATGGGGGTCTGGGGCAGATACGCAGTATTTT